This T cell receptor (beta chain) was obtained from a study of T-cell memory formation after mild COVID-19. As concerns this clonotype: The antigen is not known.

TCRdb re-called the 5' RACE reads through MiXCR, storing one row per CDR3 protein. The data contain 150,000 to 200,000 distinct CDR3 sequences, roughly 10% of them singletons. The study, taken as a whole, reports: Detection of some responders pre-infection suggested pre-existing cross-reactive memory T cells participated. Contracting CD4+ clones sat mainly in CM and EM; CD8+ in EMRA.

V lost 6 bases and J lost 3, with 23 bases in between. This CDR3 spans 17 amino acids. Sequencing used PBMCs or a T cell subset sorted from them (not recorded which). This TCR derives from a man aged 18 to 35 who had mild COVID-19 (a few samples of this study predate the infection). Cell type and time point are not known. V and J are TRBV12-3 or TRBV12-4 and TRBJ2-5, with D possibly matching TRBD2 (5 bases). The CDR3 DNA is TGTGCCAGCAGCCCCCGGGCAGGCATAAAAGCGGAAGAGACCCAGTACTTC. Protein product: CASSPRAGIKAEETQYF.